This T cell receptor beta chain comes out of a study of T cell responses to AZD1222 COVID-19 vaccine. Findings of the study overall: The sample set comprised mostly white British donors with more females, and clonal diversity was possibly underestimated. Reports indicate that nearly half of spike-specific TCRs are directed at unmutated variant regions. None of the repertoires were sampled until the peak T cell response had passed.

The CDR3 is made up of 12 amino acids. The germline V gene has CDR1 MNHEY and CDR2 SMNVEV (reference sequence). The V end was cut by 6 bases, the J end by 12 bases, with 15 bases between. Libraries were prepared by immunoSEQ multiplex PCR; TCRdb keeps only in-frame clonotypes and omits some of them. The sample holds around 150,000 clones, around 93% seen once. Of note for this clone: Its antigen remains unidentified.

This clonotype originated in an adult who received the AZD1222 COVID-19 vaccine. The chain recombines TRBV27 with TRBJ2-1; the D gene is possibly TRBD2 (5 bases). Sequencing was performed on peripheral blood, taken 28 days after the second AZD1222 dose. In nucleotides, the CDR3 is TGTGCCAGCAGCAACCCCCTAGCTGTGCAGTTCTTC. Its translation: CASSNPLAVQFF.